One and the same sample provided the 11 T cell receptor beta chains below, sequenced in a study of OX40 agonist ivuxolimab in advanced cancers. Using immunoSEQ multiplex PCR, the repertoire was profiled, and TCRdb retains in-frame clones only, with some absent. The data hold about 45,000 clones, with 88% observed a single time. The sequencing used CD4+ or CD8+ T cells sorted from blood, collected in a trial of the OX40 agonist ivuxolimab. All receptors derive from an adult with an advanced solid tumor such as melanoma, head and neck, liver or kidney cancer.

The chain joins TRBV6-9 to TRBJ2-2; tentatively, D is TRBD1 (6 bases). This CDR3 contains 14 residues. Deletions cut 3 bases from V and 9 bases from J, with 14 bases between. Germline assignment: CDR1 MNHGY and CDR2 SVAAGI. For the CDR3, the DNA is TGTGCCAGCAGTTACAGGGGCCATCTCTGGGAGCTGTTTTTT. Translation: CASSYRGHLWELFF.

This sequence joins TRBV19 and TRBJ1-4; possible D gene TRBD1, 5 bases. Germline V CDR1 and CDR2: LNHDA, SQIVND (reference sequence). This CDR3 has 15 amino acids. With 3 bases removed from V and 3 bases from J, the gap between germline ends came to 11 bases. CDR3 loop: CASSISRVANEKLFF. In DNA, the CDR3 is TGTGCCAGTAGTATTTCCAGGGTCGCTAATGAAAAACTGTTTTTT.

V usage is TRBV29-1 and J usage is TRBJ2-3; perhaps D is TRBD1 or TRBD2 (5 bases each). Germline V gives CDR1 SQVTM, CDR2 ANQGSEA. The CDR3 sequence is 12 residues long. With 5 bases removed from V and 4 bases from J, the gap between germline ends came to 10 bases. CDR3 coding DNA: TGCAGCGTTCGAGGGGTTCCAGATACGCAGTATTTT. Protein: CSVRGVPDTQYF.

Only a few counts were recorded for this clone. The chain is built from TRBV7-9 and TRBJ1-1, with 9 bases aligning to TRBD1. This CDR3 comprises 13 residues. Per germline, CDR1 SEHNR and CDR2 FQNEAQ (reference sequence). V shed 8 bases, J shed 9 bases, and the junction held 10 bases outside the gene matches. The CDR3, as DNA: TGTGCCAGCCGATTACGGGACAGGGAAAAAGCTTTCTTT. It codes for CASRLRDREKAFF. Full variable domain (rest looked up from reference TRBV7-9 and TRBJ1-1): DTGVSQNPRHKITKRGQNVTFRCDPISEHNRLYWYRQTLGQGPEFLTYFQNEAQLEKSRLLSDRFSAERPKGSFSTLEIQRTEQGDSAMYLCASRLRDREKAFFGQGTRLTVV.

The chain is built from TRBV2 and TRBJ1-5; 9 nucleotides line up with TRBD1. Germline V gene sequence: CDR1 SNHLY, CDR2 FYNNEI. With V trimmed by 6 bases and J by 4 bases, 4 bases remained unmatched. This CDR3 has 14 residues. The CDR3 region has the DNA TGTGCCAGCAGGGAGGGACAGGGTAATCAGCCCCAGCATTTT. Its translation: CASREGQGNQPQHF.

The genes are TRBV11-3 and TRBJ2-3, with 8 bases that match TRBD2. Germline assignment: CDR1 SGHNT and CDR2 YENEEA. The CDR3 consists of 15 residues. V trimming: 1 base; J trimming: 7 bases; junction bases outside the gene matches: 7. CDR3 bases: TGTGCCAGCAGCTTAGGGGGACTAGGAGGAAATACGCAGTATTTT. Its translation: CASSLGGLGGNTQYF.

The chain joins TRBV5-6 to TRBJ2-7, with D uncertain. Trimming shortened V by 1 base and J by 3 bases, and 8 bases separated the two germline ends. The germline V gene encodes CDR1 SGHDT and CDR2 YYEEEE. The CDR3 has 13 amino acids. This CDR3 is CASSLRRYYEQYF. The CDR3 bases are TGTGCCAGCAGCTTGAGACGGTACTACGAGCAGTACTTC.

The rearrangement links TRBV5-6 to TRBJ2-5; D uncertain. The CDR3 is made up of 13 amino acids. The germline V gene has CDR1 SGHDT and CDR2 YYEEEE. Trimming pared 1 base from V and 4 bases from J, leaving 8 bases between. CDR3 in DNA: TGTGCCAGCAGCTTGCCCGGACGAGAGACCCAGTACTTC. Protein: CASSLPGRETQYF.

For the CDR3, the DNA is TGTGCCAGCAGCTTAGCGGGGTCGACCTACAATGAGCAGTTCTTC. This codes for CASSLAGSTYNEQFF. This chain connects TRBV7-8 to TRBJ2-1; D is uncertain. The CDR3 length is 15 residues. Germline V CDR1 and CDR2: SGHVS, FQNEAQ. Trimming shortened V by 0 bases and J by 2 bases, and 8 bases separated the two germline ends.

This chain uses TRBV6-6 with TRBJ2-7; D is ambiguous. Germline CDR1 reads MNHNY; CDR2 reads SVGAGI (reference sequence). The CDR3 covers 15 residues. V lost 6 bases to trimming and J lost 3 bases, with 18 bases between them. In DNA, the CDR3 is TGTGCCAGCAGCAATCCTCGTGTTTGGGACTACGAGCAGTACTTC. Protein: CASSNPRVWDYEQYF.

The CDR3 region has the DNA TGCAGCGTCCATGGGGTGCGATACAATGAGCAGTTCTTC. Encoded protein: CSVHGVRYNEQFF. The chain couples TRBV29-1 to TRBJ2-1, with D unclear. Between the trimmed V and J ends, which lost 6 bases and 4 bases, there was a span of 13 bases. Germline loops: CDR1 SQVTM, CDR2 ANQGSEA. The length of the CDR3 is 13 residues.